Below are 27 T cell receptor beta chains sequenced from a single sample in a study of blood T cell repertoires in COVID-19. Method: immunoSEQ multiplex PCR; TCRdb's copy keeps in-frame clones and lacks some. The sample lists roughly 160,000 clones, approximately 85% occurring once. The specimen was peripheral blood. These receptors were obtained from a woman of 80 years or more with COVID-19, enrolled during active disease.

The V call is TRBV11-3, the J call TRBJ2-3; D ambiguous. Germline CDR1 reads SGHNT; CDR2 reads YENEEA. This CDR3 spans 15 amino acids. V lost 1 base, J lost 0 bases, and 8 bases lay in between. The CDR3 sequence: CASSLAELSTDTQYF. Here the CDR3 DNA reads TGTGCCAGCAGCTTAGCGGAGCTTAGCACAGATACGCAGTATTTT.

J is TRBJ2-3 and V is TRBV29-1, with 9 bases aligning to TRBD1. Losses at the gene ends were 0 bases for V and 3 bases for J; bases not matched to a gene: 7. CDR1 and CDR2 from the germline V gene are SQVTM and ANQGSEA. The CDR3 contains 16 residues. CDR3 sequence reads: CSVEDHDRGRTDTQYF. As DNA, the CDR3 is TGCAGCGTTGAAGATCATGACAGGGGGAGAACAGATACGCAGTATTTT.

The CDR3 loop is CAISEGTGEAGEQYF. In DNA form, the CDR3 reads TGTGCCATCAGTGAAGGGACAGGGGAGGCGGGGGAGCAGTACTTC. The chain has TRBV10-3 and TRBJ2-7; 10 bases align to TRBD1. The V and J ends lost 3 bases and 7 bases, in that order; junction bases with no gene match: 9. The CDR3 contains 15 residues. CDR1 is ENHRY and CDR2 is SYGVKD in the germline V gene.

This clone was seen just once. The V and J genes are TRBV5-4 and TRBJ2-2; 10 nucleotides line up with TRBD2. V shed 1 base and J 9 bases; nucleotides not matched to a gene: 9. The CDR3 loop spans 16 amino acids. CDR1 and CDR2 from the germline V gene are SGHNT and YYREEE (reference sequence). The CDR3 sequence is CASSLMGSGRTRELFF. CDR3 DNA sequence: TGTGCCAGCAGCTTGATGGGTAGCGGGAGGACACGGGAGCTGTTTTTT.

This clone was observed a handful of times. The chain carries TRBV6-5 and TRBJ2-5, with a tentative D call TRBD2 (6 bases). In germline, CDR1 is MNHEY, CDR2 SVGAGI. The V end was cut by 7 bases, the J end by 5 bases, with 11 bases between. This CDR3 is built from 12 residues. The CDR3 nucleotides read TGTGCCAGCAAATATGGGAGGGAGACCCAGTACTTC. Its translation: CASKYGRETQYF.

The chain carries TRBV4-2 and TRBJ2-2; TRBD2 matches 8 bases. V lost 0 bases and J lost 3; bases outside the gene matches: 3. Germline CDR1 and CDR2: LGHNA and YNFKEQ. There are 16 residues in the CDR3. The DNA of the CDR3 is TGTGCCAGCAGCCAAGATCTACTAGCGGACACCGGGGAGCTGTTTTTT. Translated, it gives CASSQDLLADTGELFF.

About this clone itself: Mismatch with germline at one junction end may stem from a read error. V usage is TRBV11-2 and J usage is TRBJ2-7; 7 nucleotides agree with TRBD1. The germline V gene encodes CDR1 SGHAT and CDR2 FQNNGV. The CDR3 runs to 12 residues. For the CDR3, the DNA is TGTGCCAGCAGCCCTTACCGGGACAGCGATCACTTC. It yields the protein CASSPYRDSDHF.

This clone has more than one count but fewer than ten. The rearrangement uses TRBV18 and TRBJ2-1; TRBD1 aligns across 8 bases. Germline CDR1 is KGHSH and CDR2 is LQKENI. Germline trimming cut 1 base from V and 7 bases from J; bases unmatched to any gene: 6. The CDR3 is made up of 15 amino acids. CDR3 residues: CASSPQTGVGNEQFF. DNA for the CDR3: TGTGCCAGCTCACCACAGACAGGGGTAGGGAATGAGCAGTTCTTC.

This clone was seen just once. Compared with germline, one end of the junction differs, possibly owing to a read error. V gene TRBV3-1 (or the pseudogene TRBV3-2) combines with J gene TRBJ2-3; D gene uncertain. The germline gives CDR1 LGHDT, CDR2 YNNKEL (reference sequence). The CDR3 contains 11 residues. The CDR3 region is CASSQDGERHF. The DNA of the CDR3 is TGTGCCAGCAGCCAAGATGGAGAGAGGCATTTT.

This chain connects TRBV28 to TRBJ2-7; D perhaps matches TRBD1 (6 bases). The CDR3 is made up of 12 amino acids. The V gene's germline CDR1 is MDHEN and CDR2 SYDVKM. Trimming left V 5 bases short and J 2 bases short, with 7 bases between. The CDR3 loop is CASSTGTYEQYF. CDR3 bases: TGTGCCAGCAGTACAGGGACCTACGAGCAGTACTTC.

CDR3 in DNA: TGTGCCAGCAGCACGGCGGGGGCAAGCAATCAGCCCCAGCATTTT. Translating gives CASSTAGASNQPQHF. The chain combines TRBV6-6 with TRBJ1-5; D is possibly TRBD1 (6 bases). Germline V gene data show CDR1 as MNHNY and CDR2 as SVGAGI (reference sequence). Trimming pared 6 bases from V and 1 base from J, leaving 13 bases between. The CDR3 has 15 residues.

The chain is built from TRBV7-2 and TRBJ1-1; D is ambiguous. Trimming cost V 0 bases and J 5 bases, with 13 bases left between them. CDR1 SGHTA and CDR2 FQGNSA come from the germline V gene. The CDR3 runs to 15 residues. DNA for the CDR3: TGTGCCAGCAGCTTAGCGCTAAGGTCGGGGACTGAAGCTTTCTTT. Amino acids: CASSLALRSGTEAFF.

This chain uses TRBV2 with TRBJ2-5, with a weak D call TRBD2 (7 bases). Germline assignment: CDR1 SNHLY and CDR2 FYNNEI. The V gene lost 2 bases and the J gene lost 4 bases, with 11 bases spanning the gap. This CDR3 comprises 14 residues. The CDR3 reads CASSERGAGETQYF. CDR3 bases: TGTGCCAGCAGTGAACGGGGGGCAGGAGAGACCCAGTACTTC. Filled out from reference TRBV2 and TRBJ2-5, the complete variable domain reads EPEVTQTPSHQVTQMGQEVILRCVPISNHLYFYWYRQILGQKVEFLVSFYNNEISEKSEIFDDQFSVERPDGSNFTLKIRSTKLEDSAMYFCASSERGAGETQYFGPGTRLLVL.

The V call is TRBV6-1, the J call TRBJ2-1, with D possibly being TRBD2 (5 bases). The V gene's germline CDR1 is MNHNS and CDR2 SASEGT. The CDR3 spans 12 residues. V lost 5 bases and J 6 bases, leaving 8 bases between the germline ends. CDR3 sequence (DNA): TGTGCCAGCAGTAAGACTACCAATGAGCAGTTCTTC. It yields the protein CASSKTTNEQFF.

The V gene is TRBV29-1, the J gene TRBJ1-1; 7 positions match TRBD1. Germline-derived CDR1 and CDR2 are SQVTM and ANQGSEA. The CDR3 extends over 12 amino acids. Losses at the gene ends were 6 bases for V and 2 bases for J; bases not matched to a gene: 3. The CDR3 spells CSVGQTNTEAFF. The CDR3 DNA reads TGCAGCGTGGGACAGACCAACACTGAAGCTTTCTTT.

The gene calls are TRBV5-4 and TRBJ2-2; the match to TRBD1 covers 8 bases. This CDR3 comprises 16 residues. CDR1 SGHNT and CDR2 YYREEE come from the germline V gene (reference sequence). J gave up 5 bases and V 4 bases, and 10 bases lay outside the gene matches. CDR3 bases: TGTGCCAGCAGCCCTCCGGGACAGGTCGGGACCGGGGAGCTGTTTTTT. Its translation is CASSPPGQVGTGELFF.

This clone was counted once. The chain links TRBV7-2 to TRBJ2-7, with TRBD1 matching over 7 bases. Losses at the gene ends were 7 bases for V and 0 bases for J; bases not matched to a gene: 3. The CDR3 covers 13 residues. Germline V lookup: CDR1 SGHTA, CDR2 FQGNSA. CDR3 nucleotides: TGTGCCAGCACGACAGGGAGCTCCTACGAGCAGTACTTC. It yields the protein CASTTGSSYEQYF.

V is TRBV6-2 or TRBV6-3 and J is TRBJ1-6; tentatively, D is TRBD1 (6 bases). Germline V gene data show CDR1 as MNHEY and CDR2 as SVGEGT. This CDR3 comprises 18 residues. The V and J ends lost 5 bases and 4 bases respectively, with 21 bases between them. The CDR3 reads CASSHDFVYGQYNSPLHF. CDR3 DNA sequence: TGTGCCAGCAGTCACGACTTTGTCTATGGACAGTATAATTCACCCCTCCACTTT.

This chain joins TRBV9 and TRBJ2-1, with 10 bases identical to TRBD2. The CDR3 consists of 16 residues. V lost 4 bases and J lost 2; bases outside the gene matches: 6. Germline-derived CDR1 and CDR2 are SGDLS and YYNGEE. CDR3 in DNA: TGTGCCAGCAGCCTCATAGCGGGGGGCCCCTACAATGAGCAGTTCTTC. It yields the protein CASSLIAGGPYNEQFF.

This chain connects TRBV9 to TRBJ2-5; tentative D call: TRBD2 (6 bases). Germline V gene sequence: CDR1 SGDLS, CDR2 YYNGEE. The V end was cut by 3 bases, the J end by 4 bases, with 19 bases between. This CDR3 has 16 amino acids. CDR3 nucleotides: TGTGCCAGCAGCGCCACATCCGGGACTCAGTTAGAGACCCAGTACTTC. Residues: CASSATSGTQLETQYF. Looking up the rest from reference TRBV9 and TRBJ2-5 gives the full variable domain: DSGVTQTPKHLITATGQRVTLRCSPRSGDLSVYWYQQSLDQGLQFLIQYYNGEERAKGNILERFSAQQFPDLHSELNLSSLELGDSALYFCASSATSGTQLETQYFGPGTRLLVL.

V and J are TRBV13 and TRBJ1-1, with 12 positions matching TRBD1. After removal of 6 bases from V and 5 bases from J, the junction contained 10 bases not matched to a gene. The V gene's germline CDR1 is PRHDT and CDR2 FYEKMQ (reference sequence). The length of the CDR3 is 16 residues. For the CDR3, the DNA is TGTGCCAGCAGTTACGGGACAGGGGGCCTTTGGACTGAAGCTTTCTTT. Translated: CASSYGTGGLWTEAFF. Drawing the rest from reference TRBV13 and TRBJ1-1, the complete variable domain is AAGVIQSPRHLIKEKRETATLKCYPIPRHDTVYWYQQGPGQDPQFLISFYEKMQSDKGSIPDRFSAQQFSDYHSELNMSSLELGDSALYFCASSYGTGGLWTEAFFGQGTRLTVV.

In this sample, this clone turned up once. J is TRBJ1-5 and V is TRBV30; no reliable D call. Trimming left V 4 bases short and J 7 bases short, with 14 bases between. The germline V gene encodes CDR1 GTSNPN and CDR2 SVGIG (reference sequence). The CDR3 is 13 residues long. In nucleotides, the CDR3 is TGTGCCTGGAATCGGGGATCAGGACAGCCCCAGCATTTT. Translating it yields CAWNRGSGQPQHF.

The CDR3 nucleotides read TGTGCCAGCACCCAGCTGGGCGATACGCAGTATTTT. Protein: CASTQLGDTQYF. The chain links TRBV12-3 or TRBV12-4 to TRBJ2-3; D gene ambiguous. Trimming took off 7 bases at V and 6 bases at J, with 11 bases between the two ends. This CDR3 region has 12 residues.

This clone has only one observation. This chain connects TRBV20-1 to TRBJ2-7; D perhaps matches TRBD2 (6 bases). The germline V and J ends were trimmed by 3 bases and 1 base, with 10 bases remaining between them. Per the germline V gene, CDR1 is DFQATT and CDR2 is SNEGSKA (reference sequence). This CDR3 is built from 13 residues. The CDR3 DNA reads TGCAGTGCTAGTGGCGGGATATCCTACGAGCAGTACTTC. Translating gives CSASGGISYEQYF.

CDR3 region: CAWESGGAYNEQFF. The CDR3 DNA follows: TGTGCCTGGGAAAGCGGGGGAGCCTACAATGAGCAGTTCTTC. This chain connects TRBV30 to TRBJ2-1; 8 bases agree with TRBD2. The CDR3 is 14 residues long. V was pared by 5 bases and J by 2 bases, with 5 bases of the junction left unmatched. Per the germline V gene, CDR1 is GTSNPN and CDR2 is SVGIG (reference sequence).

This clone was observed a handful of times. The V call is TRBV7-3, the J call TRBJ2-1; 7 bases fit TRBD1. CDR3 length: 14 residues. CDR1 SGHTA and CDR2 FQGTGA come from the germline V gene. Germline trimming cut 5 bases from V and 4 bases from J; bases unmatched to any gene: 5. The CDR3, as DNA: TGTGCCAGCAGCCCGGACAGGTATTACAATGAGCAGTTCTTC. Its protein is CASSPDRYYNEQFF.

CDR3: CASSPQAGVSEQYF. The CDR3 coding sequence is TGTGCCAGCAGCCCCCAAGCGGGAGTATCCGAGCAGTACTTC. J is TRBJ2-7 and V is TRBV7-3; 8 positions match TRBD2. Germline CDR1 reads SGHTA; CDR2 reads FQGTGA. V shed 5 bases and J 6 bases; nucleotides not matched to a gene: 9. The CDR3 contains 14 residues.